The 13 T cell receptor beta chains listed next were all sequenced from one sample in a study of blood T cell repertoires in COVID-19 (dated by TCRdb to the early 2020s). Libraries were prepared through the immunoSEQ multiplex PCR assay. TCRdb limited this immuneACCESS table to in-frame rearrangements with V and J called. A share of clones is missing; checked studies link under half to unresolved V genes, and the rest is unexplained. This sample comprises some 270,000 clones, over 70% of them detected only once. The leading ten clones occupy approximately 3.4% of the sample. What was sequenced was PBMCs or T cells enriched from blood (not recorded which). These receptors originate from a middle-aged woman who had been exposed to COVID-19.

The genes are TRBV5-6 and TRBJ2-7; 8 nucleotides match TRBD2. CDR3 length: 15 residues. The germline gives CDR1 SGHDT, CDR2 YYEEEE. The V segment lost 4 bases and the J segment 1 base; nucleotides outside the gene matches: 7. CDR3 amino acids: CASSPAGGGSYEQYF. The CDR3 bases are TGTGCCAGCAGCCCCGCCGGGGGGGGGTCCTACGAGCAGTACTTC.

This clone was detected a few times. This sequence joins TRBV9 and TRBJ1-2; a weak D match, TRBD1 (6 bases). The CDR3 covers 13 residues. Trimming shortened V by 0 bases and J by 8 bases, and 11 bases separated the two germline ends. Germline CDR1 SGDLS, CDR2 YYNGEE. CDR3 loop: CASSVAYRDGYTF. The CDR3 DNA sequence: TGTGCCAGCAGCGTAGCTTACAGGGACGGCTACACCTTC.

This CDR3 reads CASSLLQLAGFLDEQFF. The CDR3 nucleotides are TGTGCCAGCAGTCTACTTCAACTAGCGGGATTTCTGGATGAGCAGTTCTTC. The rearrangement links TRBV27 to TRBJ2-1, with TRBD2 matching over 10 bases. CDR1 and CDR2 from the germline V gene are MNHEY and SMNVEV (reference sequence). CDR3 length: 17 amino acids. Losses at the gene ends were 5 bases for V and 8 bases for J; bases not matched to a gene: 15.

The rearrangement joins TRBV18 to TRBJ1-5; D is ambiguous. Between the trimmed V and J ends, which lost 5 bases and 0 bases, there was a span of 11 bases. Germline V lookup: CDR1 KGHSH, CDR2 LQKENI. This CDR3 region has 15 residues. The CDR3 loop reads CASSSSVDSNQPQHF. CDR3 nucleotide sequence: TGTGCCAGCTCATCCAGCGTGGATAGCAATCAGCCCCAGCATTTT.

The gene calls are TRBV2 and TRBJ1-1, with TRBD1 as a possible D gene (5 bases). Trimming stripped 1 base from V and 7 bases from J, with 10 bases between. The CDR3 extends over 13 amino acids. CDR1 is SNHLY and CDR2 is FYNNEI in the germline V gene. The CDR3 loop is CASSEGSGFEAFF. In DNA form, the CDR3 reads TGTGCCAGCAGTGAAGGGTCAGGGTTTGAAGCTTTCTTT.

V is TRBV11-2 and J is TRBJ2-3; D is possibly TRBD2 (6 bases). The CDR3 contains 15 residues. The germline CDR1 and CDR2 sequences are SGHAT and FQNNGV. V lost 8 bases, J lost 5 bases, and 20 bases lay in between. The CDR3: CASGLARPPGDTQYF. CDR3 DNA sequence: TGTGCCAGCGGGCTAGCGCGTCCGCCAGGAGATACGCAGTATTTT.

The genes are TRBV28 and TRBJ1-3; tentative D call: TRBD1 (5 bases). The germline CDR1 and CDR2 sequences are MDHEN and SYDVKM. CDR3 size: 17 residues. The V and J ends lost 2 bases and 2 bases respectively, with 16 bases between them. The CDR3 sequence: CASSLRGGLGTGNTIYF. The CDR3, as DNA: TGTGCCAGCAGTTTAAGGGGCGGATTGGGCACTGGAAACACCATATATTTT.

The chain employs TRBV30 and TRBJ1-1; TRBD1 might be the D (5 bases). Trimming left V 4 bases short and J 6 bases short, with 12 bases between. Germline lookup yields CDR1 GTSNPN and CDR2 SVGIG (reference sequence). The CDR3 totals 12 residues. The CDR3 spells CAWTREGPEAFF. The CDR3 DNA is TGTGCCTGGACCCGGGAGGGGCCTGAAGCTTTCTTT.

The chain combines TRBV4-1 with TRBJ2-3; no reliable D call. The V and J ends lost 7 bases and 0 bases respectively, with 11 bases between them. The V gene's germline CDR1 is MGHRA and CDR2 YSYEKL. The CDR3 extends over 14 amino acids. The CDR3 bases are TGCGCCAGCAATAGTCAGACTAGCACAGATACGCAGTATTTT. Translation gives CASNSQTSTDTQYF.

The chain employs TRBV30 and TRBJ1-2; D remains ambiguous. This CDR3 has 13 amino acids. CDR1 GTSNPN and CDR2 SVGIG come from the germline V gene (reference sequence). V lost 2 bases and J 8 bases, leaving 15 bases between the germline ends. The CDR3 region has the DNA TGTGCCTGGAGTCTAGTTGGGTTTTGGGGCTACACCTTC. It yields the protein CAWSLVGFWGYTF.

In this sample, this clone turned up once. The chain has TRBV10-1 and TRBJ1-2, with a weak D call TRBD1 (5 bases). The germline V and J ends were trimmed by 6 bases and 4 bases, with 33 bases remaining between them. Germline V lookup: CDR1 WNHNN, CDR2 SYGVQD (reference sequence). The CDR3 spans 20 residues. The CDR3 DNA reads TGCGCCAGCAGGGTGGTAGGGGAAAGGGTGCCACCTACACTGATCTATGGCTACACCTTC. Translating gives CASRVVGERVPPTLIYGYTF.

The V and J genes are TRBV2 and TRBJ2-1; 9 bases fit TRBD1. V lost 6 bases, J lost 8 bases, and 5 bases stayed unmatched. This CDR3 contains 13 residues. CDR1 and CDR2 (germline): SNHLY, FYNNEI. As DNA, the CDR3 is TGTGCCAGCAGGGGGACAGGGTTCGATGAGCAGTTCTTC. Translation: CASRGTGFDEQFF.

At least ten counts were recorded for this clone. The rearrangement links TRBV11-2 to TRBJ2-7; 8 bases map to TRBD2. CDR3 length: 17 amino acids. V lost 1 base, J lost 1 base, and 9 bases stayed unmatched. Germline assignment: CDR1 SGHAT and CDR2 FQNNGV. In DNA form, the CDR3 reads TGTGCCAGCAGCTTAGTAGCCGGGACTAGTGGTTCCTACGAGCAGTACGTC. Amino acid sequence: CASSLVAGTSGSYEQYV.